The T cell receptor (beta chain) described here comes from a study of shared clonotypes between healthy human individuals. Study-wide context: Per donor, three plates held CD4 naive cells, three held CD4 memory, two held CD8 naive and one held CD8 memory. Study-level results: A reduction in generation probabilities was seen for non-shared clonotypes relative to those shared by all four donors.

This CDR3 is 16 amino acids long. The V gene's germline CDR1 is SGHRS and CDR2 YFSETQ. V shed 0 bases, J shed 3 bases, and the junction held 3 bases outside the gene matches. It was 150 to 200 ng DNA, about 30,000 T cell genomes, that sorted-subset replicate PCRs used. In the original analysis: Filtering differed, since immunoSEQ gave only junction sequences and no quality scores. The method was immunoSEQ multiplex PCR; TCRdb's version includes in-frame clones alone and lacks a portion of them. The D gene and trimming were derived from the DNA, and the V and J assignments and clone size from that table. Of roughly 1 million clones in the sample, more than 75% were seen once. Worth noting for this clone: No antigen is known for it.

The sequence derives from a man aged 18 to 30 in good health. Some clones in this sample may be carry-over from other donors' samples. Sequenced sample: memory CD4+ T cells from PBMCs. Subset denoted: CD45RA-negative fraction. This chain connects TRBV5-1 to TRBJ2-5; 12 bases line up with TRBD2. CDR3 residues: CASSLALAGGEETQYF. CDR3 DNA: TGCGCCAGCAGCTTGGCTCTAGCGGGAGGGGAAGAGACCCAGTACTTC.